The source of this TCR beta chain is a study of blood T cell repertoires in COVID-19. Study information: The United States, Italy and Spain provided the acute and convalescent COVID-19 samples. In each case, the material was cDNA or gDNA derived from T cells, B-cell-depleted T cells, or PBMCs.

Original processing methods: Amplification with reference gene primers provided the estimates of nucleated cell counts. The repertoire was sequenced with immunoSEQ multiplex PCR; TCRdb's copy has only in-frame clones and lacks some. V and J calls and clone size are as listed in that table; D and trimming were resolved from the DNA. The sample lists 200,000 to 250,000 clones; approximately 81% were seen once. The CDR3 is made up of 16 amino acids. Germline V gene sequence: CDR1 SGHVS, CDR2 FQNEAQ. Trimming took 7 bases from V and 4 from J; bases not matched to a gene: 11. The sequencing sample was made of peripheral blood. The V and J genes are TRBV7-8 and TRBJ2-7; 12 bases line up with TRBD2. This sequence was found in a woman aged 80 or over with active or convalescent COVID-19. CDR3 region: CASTPLLAGGPYEQYF. In DNA, the CDR3 is TGTGCCAGCACCCCACTGCTAGCGGGAGGGCCGTACGAGCAGTACTTC.